This entry features one T cell receptor (beta chain) sequence. Its antigen is not identified. As for time point: sample taken at primary tumor resection. Whole RNA obtained from tumor, nontumor lung or frozen PBMC underwent sequencing without sorting. The 70 or so donors had untreated early-stage non-small cell lung cancer. The source of the sample is a study of spatial heterogeneity in lung cancer. Study as a whole: The study consistently detected more beta-chain than alpha-chain sequences. The study's findings and limits: Detection of ubiquitous tumor TCRs in blood was higher at resection than follow-up.

TCRdb passed the 5' RACE reads through MiXCR, listing each CDR3 protein once. Altogether 60,000 to 80,000 distinct CDR3 sequences are present, approximately 12% being singletons, with the ten largest covering 5.5% to 7.5%. V lost 6 bases and J lost 8; bases outside the gene matches: 4. CDR3 length: 13 residues. CDR1 is ENHRY and CDR2 is SYGVKD in the germline V gene. The origin of this receptor is a male donor with early-stage non-small cell lung cancer. The sample was PBMCs, taken at surgery. J is TRBJ2-1 and V is TRBV10-3, with 10 bases fitting TRBD2. The CDR3 is CAIRAGGPDEQFF. CDR3 bases: TGTGCCATCAGAGCGGGAGGGCCGGATGAGCAGTTCTTC.